Each of the 4 T cell receptor beta chains below was sequenced from the same sample in a study of blood T cell repertoires in COVID-19. Here immunoSEQ multiplex PCR was the method, and the copy in TCRdb shows in-frame clones only, minus some. The sample yields about 230,000 clones, around 83% seen once. What was sequenced was peripheral blood. The receptor set was obtained from a middle-aged man who had recovered from COVID-19.

The chain carries TRBV6-5 and TRBJ2-5, with 7 bases that match TRBD1. The CDR3 runs 15 residues. Germline V gene data show CDR1 as MNHEY and CDR2 as SVGAGI. Trimming removed 6 bases from V and 0 bases from J; junction bases left unmatched: 7. This chain's CDR3 is CASSYDRANQETQYF. In DNA, the CDR3 is TGTGCCAGCAGCTACGACAGGGCTAACCAAGAGACCCAGTACTTC.

V usage is TRBV19 and J usage is TRBJ1-1; 7 nucleotides match TRBD1. Losses at the gene ends were 3 bases for V and 4 bases for J; bases not matched to a gene: 8. CDR3 length: 15 residues. CDR1 is LNHDA, CDR2 SQIVND, per germline (reference sequence). As DNA, the CDR3 is TGTGCCAGTAGTATCCCGCCACAGGGGAGCACTGAAGCTTTCTTT. Encoded protein: CASSIPPQGSTEAFF.

The V gene is TRBV30, the J gene TRBJ2-7, with 7 bases matching TRBD2. The CDR3 extends over 17 amino acids. Germline trimming cut 0 bases from V and 0 bases from J; bases unmatched to any gene: 11. CDR1 is GTSNPN, CDR2 SVGIG, per germline (reference sequence). The CDR3 here is CAWSVAPSRGSSYEQYF. The DNA for the CDR3 is TGTGCCTGGAGTGTAGCCCCCTCGCGGGGGAGCTCCTACGAGCAGTACTTC.

This rearrangement joins TRBV2 to TRBJ1-2; 7 positions match TRBD1. Trimming took 7 bases from V and 5 from J; bases not matched to a gene: 4. The germline V gene has CDR1 SNHLY and CDR2 FYNNEI. This CDR3 is built from 12 residues. CDR3 in amino acids: CASMGTEYGYTF. CDR3 DNA sequence: TGTGCCAGCATGGGGACAGAGTATGGCTACACCTTC.